This entry lists 13 T cell receptor beta chains sequenced from one sample in a study of graft-versus-host responses after intestinal transplantation. Tissue processing of the graft released intraepithelial and lamina propria lymphocytes from it. The repertoire was sequenced with immunoSEQ multiplex PCR; TCRdb's copy has only in-frame clones and lacks some. This sample has over 7,500 clones, with 60% to 80% found just once. Material: ileum tissue, obtained 450 to 460 days after transplant. The receptor set was obtained from a human patient who received an intestinal transplant, so some T cells may come from the graft donor.

This clone was recorded a few times. V is TRBV9 and J is TRBJ2-3, with TRBD2 identical over 15 bases. Germline V gene lookup returns CDR1 SGDLS and CDR2 YYNGEE. The CDR3 consists of 18 residues. The junction had 6 bases not matched to a gene; V was cut back by 0 bases and J by 4 bases. The CDR3 protein is CASSVGTSGRAGADTQYF. Here the CDR3 DNA reads TGTGCCAGCAGCGTAGGGACTAGCGGGAGGGCCGGCGCAGATACGCAGTATTTT.

This clone was detected only a few times. The rearrangement links TRBV6-1 to TRBJ2-2, with D tentatively TRBD2 (6 bases). The CDR3 contains 16 residues. Germline V gives CDR1 MNHNS, CDR2 SASEGT. V was trimmed by 2 bases and J by 7 bases, leaving 17 bases between them. CDR3 protein: CASSEPRAGRHGELFF. The CDR3 nucleotides read TGTGCCAGCAGTGAACCGAGGGCAGGGAGGCACGGGGAGCTGTTTTTT.

The V call is TRBV5-1, the J call TRBJ2-7; 11 positions agree with TRBD2. Germline V gene sequence: CDR1 SGHRS, CDR2 YFSETQ. The CDR3 is 15 amino acids. V lost 0 bases to trimming and J lost 5 bases; unmatched junction nucleotides: 4. The CDR3 DNA reads as TGCGCCAGCAGCTTGGGTGGGACTAGCGGTCACGAGCAGTACGTC. The encoded protein is CASSLGGTSGHEQYV.

This chain joins TRBV7-9 and TRBJ2-6; no clear D. Germline CDR1 is SEHNR and CDR2 is FQNEAQ (reference sequence). V gave up 1 base and J gave up 0 bases, with 4 bases separating them. There are 15 residues in the CDR3. In nucleotides, the CDR3 is TGTGCCAGCAGCTTAGACCTCTCTGGGGCCAACGTCCTGACTTTC. Encoded protein: CASSLDLSGANVLTF. The variable domain in full, completed from reference TRBV7-9 and TRBJ2-6, reads DTGVSQNPRHKITKRGQNVTFRCDPISEHNRLYWYRQTLGQGPEFLTYFQNEAQLEKSRLLSDRFSAERPKGSFSTLEIQRTEQGDSAMYLCASSLDLSGANVLTFGAGSRLTVL.

V is TRBV25-1 and J is TRBJ2-3, with unresolved D. The V end was cut by 0 bases, the J end by 2 bases, with 12 bases between. Germline V gene sequence: CDR1 MGHDK, CDR2 SYGVNS. This CDR3 is built from 16 residues. The CDR3 DNA sequence: TGTGCCAGCAGTGAATATATCCTAGAGTACACAGATACGCAGTATTTT. As protein: CASSEYILEYTDTQYF.

The genes are TRBV28 and TRBJ2-4, with D possibly TRBD2 on 6 matching bases. In germline, CDR1 is MDHEN, CDR2 SYDVKM. Trimming took 7 bases from V and 9 from J, leaving 19 bases between them. The CDR3 loop spans 14 amino acids. The CDR3 region has the DNA TGTGCCAGCAATATCCAGCGGGCGGGTGGCATTCAGTACTTC. Translated, it gives CASNIQRAGGIQYF.

The chain uses TRBV6-6 and TRBJ2-7; D might be TRBD2 (5 bases). V lost 5 bases to trimming and J lost 2 bases, with 13 bases between them. Germline V CDR1 and CDR2: MNHNY, SVGAGI (reference sequence). CDR3 length equals 14 residues. CDR3: CASSERTPTYEQYF. For the CDR3, the DNA is TGTGCCAGCAGTGAGAGGACTCCTACCTACGAGCAGTACTTC.

A few counts support this clone. V is TRBV2 and J is TRBJ2-1, with TRBD2 matching 9 bases. V gave up 5 bases and J gave up 10 bases; unmatched junction bases: 15. The CDR3 spans 16 residues. In germline, CDR1 is SNHLY, CDR2 FYNNEI. CDR3 nucleotides: TGTGCCAGCAGTCTGGAGGGCGGGGGGGCCCTTGGGGAGCAGTTCTTC. This translates into CASSLEGGGALGEQFF.

V gene TRBV29-1 combines with J gene TRBJ2-1; a possible D gene is TRBD2 (6 bases). This CDR3 comprises 15 residues. V was trimmed by 8 bases and J by 1 base, leaving 18 bases between them. Germline assignment: CDR1 SQVTM and CDR2 ANQGSEA. In DNA, the CDR3 is TGCAGCCTAATCCCGGGGGACTGGTCCTACAATGAGCAGTTCTTC. This codes for CSLIPGDWSYNEQFF.

This chain uses TRBV7-2 with TRBJ2-1; D not certain. V was shortened by 7 bases and J by 0 bases, with 13 bases between the two germline ends. Germline assignment: CDR1 SGHTA and CDR2 FQGNSA. The CDR3 loop spans 15 amino acids. The chain's CDR3 is CASNAKGGSYNEQFF. The CDR3 nucleotides are TGTGCCAGCAACGCTAAGGGTGGCTCCTACAATGAGCAGTTCTTC. The variable domain in full, with the rest retrieved from reference TRBV7-2 and TRBJ2-1, is GAGVSQSPSNKVTEKGKDVELRCDPISGHTALYWYRQSLGQGLEFLIYFQGNSAPDKSGLPSDRFSAERTGGSVSTLTIQRTQQEDSAVYLCASNAKGGSYNEQFFGPGTRLTVL.

The chain's CDR3 is CASSQQRETQYF. The CDR3 DNA is TGTGCCAGCTCACAACAGCGAGAGACCCAGTACTTC. The chain combines TRBV18 with TRBJ2-5; no firm D call. The germline V and J ends were trimmed by 4 bases and 4 bases, with 7 bases remaining between them. The CDR3 consists of 12 residues. Germline V gene sequence: CDR1 KGHSH, CDR2 LQKENI.

J is TRBJ2-1 and V is TRBV7-9; 7 bases agree with TRBD1. This CDR3 is built from 15 residues. The J segment lost 3 bases and the V segment lost 5 bases, leaving 7 bases of the junction unmatched. Per the germline V gene, CDR1 is SEHNR and CDR2 is FQNEAQ (reference sequence). As DNA, the CDR3 is TGTGCCAGCAGCCCTAGACAGGGCCGCTACAATGAGCAGTTCTTC. It is translated as CASSPRQGRYNEQFF.

This clone has a handful of counts. This chain uses TRBV10-3 with TRBJ1-5, with D possibly TRBD1 on 6 matching bases. The CDR3 is 17 residues long. The V and J ends lost 3 bases and 4 bases respectively, with 19 bases between them. Germline V gene sequence: CDR1 ENHRY, CDR2 SYGVKD. DNA of the CDR3: TGTGCCATCAGTGACGGTCGGACAGCTAGCGGGAATCAGCCCCAGCATTTT. It is translated as CAISDGRTASGNQPQHF.